A single sample is the source of the 2 T cell receptor beta chains below, sequenced in a study of CD8+CD57+ T cells in acquired aplastic anemia. Both TCR beta VDJ combination and CDR3 sequence profiling were carried out. Genomic DNA was the template for this profiling. Using its own MiXCR run on the reads, TCRdb lists one record per CDR3 protein. The sample lists roughly 420,000 distinct CDR3 sequences, about 70% occurring once. Input material: sorted CD4+, CD8+, or CD8+CD57+ T cells (not recorded which) from PBMCs. The receptors stem from a human donor in good health, serving as a control.

About this clonotype itself: One junction end does not reproduce the germline sequence, and a read error may be involved. The rearrangement joins TRBV7-2 to TRBJ2-7, with D possibly matching TRBD1 (6 bases). This CDR3 spans 14 amino acids. Per the germline V gene, CDR1 is SGHTA and CDR2 is FQGNSA. The CDR3 here is CASSPLQGHYGQYF. CDR3 nucleotides: TGCGCCAGCAGCCCCCTACAGGGACACTACGGGCAGTACTTC.

On this clonotype itself: Since the CDR3 does not end with the conserved phenylalanine or tryptophan, this likely comes from a read error. The DNA is left out, because the CDR3 cannot be placed on it with certainty; the CDR3 is given as TCRdb lists it. The gene calls are TRBV7-3 and TRBJ1-6; TRBD1 is the table's D call, not checked against the DNA. The CDR3 has 13 residues if both end residues are counted. Per germline, CDR1 SGHTA and CDR2 FQGTGA. The chain's CDR3 is CATSPRQSTALKL.